Below, one T cell receptor beta chain is given with its context. No antigen is known for it. These data come from a study of radiation and T cells in renal cell carcinoma. Broader study findings: In blood, top tumor clones expanded by 2 weeks, shrinking by 4.

The length of the CDR3 is 11 residues. Trimming took 7 bases from V and 7 from J, leaving 7 bases between them. From germline, CDR1 is MRHNA and CDR2 SNTAGT. Noted treatment: 15 Gy SBRT to primary tumor, nephrectomy 4 weeks later. Nephrectomy followed 15 Gy stereotactic body radiation by 4 weeks. The table came from immunoSEQ multiplex PCR; TCRdb's copy has only in-frame clones and leaves some out. The table has around 16,000 clones, 50% seen once. V is TRBV6-4 and J is TRBJ2-2; D is unresolved. This specimen consisted of tumor tissue, obtained from a patient whose treatment included radiotherapy and nephrectomy. The receptor's source is a woman in her sixties with renal cell carcinoma. CDR3 in amino acids: CASIRIGELFF. CDR3 in DNA: TGTGCCAGCATAAGAATCGGGGAGCTGTTTTTT.